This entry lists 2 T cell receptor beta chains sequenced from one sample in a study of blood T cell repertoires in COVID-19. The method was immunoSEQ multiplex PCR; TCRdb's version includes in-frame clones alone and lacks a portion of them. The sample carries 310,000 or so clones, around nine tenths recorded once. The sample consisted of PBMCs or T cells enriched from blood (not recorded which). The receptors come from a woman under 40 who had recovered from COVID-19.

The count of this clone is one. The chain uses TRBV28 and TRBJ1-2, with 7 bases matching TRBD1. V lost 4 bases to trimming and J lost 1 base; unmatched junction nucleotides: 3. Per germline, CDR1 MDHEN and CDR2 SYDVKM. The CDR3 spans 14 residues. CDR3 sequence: CASSYPGGNYGYTF. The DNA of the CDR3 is TGTGCCAGCAGTTATCCAGGGGGTAACTATGGCTACACCTTC.

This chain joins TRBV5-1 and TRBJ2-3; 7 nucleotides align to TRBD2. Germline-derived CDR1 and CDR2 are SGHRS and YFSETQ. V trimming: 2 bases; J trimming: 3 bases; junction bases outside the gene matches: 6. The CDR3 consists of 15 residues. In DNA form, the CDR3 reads TGCGCCAGCAGCTTCTCGGGAGGCCCAACAGATACGCAGTATTTT. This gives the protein CASSFSGGPTDTQYF.